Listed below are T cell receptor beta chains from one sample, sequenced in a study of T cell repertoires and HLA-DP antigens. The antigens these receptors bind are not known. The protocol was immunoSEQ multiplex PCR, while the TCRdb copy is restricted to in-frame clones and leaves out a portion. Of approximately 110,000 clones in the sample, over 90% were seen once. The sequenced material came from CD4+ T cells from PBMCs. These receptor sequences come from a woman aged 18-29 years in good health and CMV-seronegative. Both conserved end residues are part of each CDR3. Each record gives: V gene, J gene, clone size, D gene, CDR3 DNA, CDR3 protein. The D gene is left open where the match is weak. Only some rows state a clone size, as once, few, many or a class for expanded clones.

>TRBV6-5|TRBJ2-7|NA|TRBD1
TGTGCCAGCATCGGTATACAGGGGGGCGAGCAGTACTTC
CASIGIQGGEQYF
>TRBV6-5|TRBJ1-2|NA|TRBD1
TGTGCCAGCAGTGGAGGGACAGGGAGGCATGGCTACACCTTC
CASSGGTGRHGYTF
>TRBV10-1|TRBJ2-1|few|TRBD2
TGCGCCACCTCTGTCGGGACTAGCGGGTACAATGAGCAGTTCTTC
CATSVGTSGYNEQFF
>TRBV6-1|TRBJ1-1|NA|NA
TGTGCCAGCAGTGAATTGGGGGGATCCACTGAAGCTTTCTTT
CASSELGGSTEAFF
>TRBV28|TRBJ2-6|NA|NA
TGTGCCAGCAGGACACGAAACTATAGGTCTGGGGCCAACGTCCTGACTTTC
CASRTRNYRSGANVLTF
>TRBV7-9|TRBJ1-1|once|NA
TGTGCCAGCAGCTGGGGACGGTTGAACACTGAAGCTTTCTTT
CASSWGRLNTEAFF
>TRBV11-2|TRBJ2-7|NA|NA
TGTGCCAGCAGCTCGCATACTCTACCGGGACAAACCTACGAGCAGTACTTC
CASSSHTLPGQTYEQYF
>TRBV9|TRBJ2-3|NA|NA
TGTGCCAGCAGCGCTCGGTGGTGGCGCCGCCCAGATACGCAGTATTTT
CASSARWWRRPDTQYF
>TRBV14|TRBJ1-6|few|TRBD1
TGTGCCAGCAGCGGGGACAGGGGGACTAATTCACCCCTCCACTTT
CASSGDRGTNSPLHF
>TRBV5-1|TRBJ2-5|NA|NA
TGCGCCAGCAGCTTGGGGGGAACCCAAGAGACCCAGTACTTC
CASSLGGTQETQYF
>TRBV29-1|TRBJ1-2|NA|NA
TGCAGCGTTGAACAGGGGAGGTATGGCTACACCTTC
CSVEQGRYGYTF
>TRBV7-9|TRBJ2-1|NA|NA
TGTGCCAGCACCCCACCAAAGCTCACGAATGAGCAGTTCTTC
CASTPPKLTNEQFF
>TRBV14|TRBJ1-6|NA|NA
TGTGCCAGCAGCCAAGAGCGTTATTCACCCCTCCACTTT
CASSQERYSPLHF
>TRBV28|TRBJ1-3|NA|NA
TGTGCCAGCAGCCAGGATCCTACTGGAAACACCATATATTTT
CASSQDPTGNTIYF
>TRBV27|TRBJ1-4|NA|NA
TGTGCCAGCAGTTTAGGGAGAGGTGAAAAACTGTTTTTT
CASSLGRGEKLFF
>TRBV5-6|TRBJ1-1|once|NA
TGTGCCAGCAGCCCAGGCACAGGACGACCGAACACTGAAGCTTTCTTT
CASSPGTGRPNTEAFF
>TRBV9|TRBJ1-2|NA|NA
TGTGCCAGCAGCGTTTGGTATAGGGCTGGCGTCTATGGCTACACCTTC
CASSVWYRAGVYGYTF
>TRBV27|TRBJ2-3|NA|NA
TGTGCCAGCAGTTTAGGGTTGGGGACAGATACGCAGTATTTT
CASSLGLGTDTQYF
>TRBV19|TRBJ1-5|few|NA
TGTGCCAGTAGTATAGTTGGGGGCGGAAGCAATCAGCCCCAGCATTTT
CASSIVGGGSNQPQHF
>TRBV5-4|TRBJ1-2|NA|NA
TGTGCCAGCAGTCTTTCGGGCGTCGGCTATGGCTACACCTTC
CASSLSGVGYGYTF
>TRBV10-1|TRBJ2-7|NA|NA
TGCGCCAGCAGTGAGTCTCGGGGACAAGGGTCCTACGAGCAGTACTTC
CASSESRGQGSYEQYF
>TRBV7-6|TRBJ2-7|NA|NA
TGTGCCAGCAGCGTCAAGGCCGGGACCCCCAACGAGCAGTACTTC
CASSVKAGTPNEQYF
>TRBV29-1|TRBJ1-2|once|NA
TGCAGCGTTGACGAGGTGGCAGGCGGCTATGGCTACACCTTC
CSVDEVAGGYGYTF
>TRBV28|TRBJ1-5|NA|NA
TGTGCCAGCACCGCGGGGGGAAACAATCAGCCCCAGCATTTT
CASTAGGNNQPQHF
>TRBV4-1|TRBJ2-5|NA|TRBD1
TGCGCCAGCAGCCCCGACAGGGGAGAGACCCAGTACTTC
CASSPDRGETQYF
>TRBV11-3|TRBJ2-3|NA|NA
TGTGCCAGCAGCTTAGGTCAGGGGACCTCGGATACGCAGTATTTT
CASSLGQGTSDTQYF
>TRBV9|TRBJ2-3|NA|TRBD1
TGTGCCAGCAGCGCACGGGACAGGGGACCCACAGATACGCAGTATTTT
CASSARDRGPTDTQYF
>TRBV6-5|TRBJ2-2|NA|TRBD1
TGTGCCAGCAGCCCCGGGACAGGGAACACCGGGGAGCTGTTTTTT
CASSPGTGNTGELFF
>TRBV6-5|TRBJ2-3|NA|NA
TGTGCCAGCAGTACGGACGGATCCCCCACAGATACGCAGTATTTT
CASSTDGSPTDTQYF
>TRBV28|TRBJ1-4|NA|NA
TGTGCCAGCAGTTTGGGTGAAAAACTGTTTTTT
CASSLGEKLFF
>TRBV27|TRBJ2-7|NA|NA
TGTGCCAGCGGATCAAGAAGACCCTACGAGCAGTACTTC
CASGSRRPYEQYF
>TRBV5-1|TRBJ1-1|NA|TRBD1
TGCGCCAGCAGCTCCGTCCCGGGACAGGGGTACGCTGAAGCTTTCTTT
CASSSVPGQGYAEAFF
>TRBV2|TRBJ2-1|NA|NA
TGTGCCAGCAATTTTCTGGAGGGGTCCCGCAATGAGCAGTTCTTC
CASNFLEGSRNEQFF
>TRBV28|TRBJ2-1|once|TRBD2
TGTGCCAGCACCCAAGGGCTAGCGGTCCTAAGCTCCTACAATGAGCAGTTCTTC
CASTQGLAVLSSYNEQFF
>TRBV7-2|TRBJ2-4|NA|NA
TGTGCCAGCAGCTTAGACGGGGGACGGATTCAGTACTTC
CASSLDGGRIQYF
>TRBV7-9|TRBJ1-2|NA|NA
TGTGCCAGCAGCTTAGCTGGACACCGGGATGGCTACACCTTC
CASSLAGHRDGYTF
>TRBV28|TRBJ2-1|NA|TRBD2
TGTGCCAGCAGTTCCAGGGACTACTCCAGCTCCTACAATGAGCAGTTCTTC
CASSSRDYSSSYNEQFF
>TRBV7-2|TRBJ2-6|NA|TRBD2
TGTGCCAGCAGCCCATCCGGGAGGACTTTCTCTGGGGCCAACGTCCTGACTTTC
CASSPSGRTFSGANVLTF
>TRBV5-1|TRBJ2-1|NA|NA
TGCGCCAGCAGCGTGGGACATGCTTTGGGTGAGCAGTTCTTC
CASSVGHALGEQFF
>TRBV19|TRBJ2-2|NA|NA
TGTGCCAGTAAGAAGGGGACGGGCACCGGGGAGCTGTTTTTT
CASKKGTGTGELFF
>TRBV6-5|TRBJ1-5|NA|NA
TGTGCCAGCAGGCCTCGCAGCAATCAGCCCCAGCATTTT
CASRPRSNQPQHF
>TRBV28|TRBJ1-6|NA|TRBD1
TGTGCCACCAAACAGGGGAATTCACCCCTCCACTTT
CATKQGNSPLHF
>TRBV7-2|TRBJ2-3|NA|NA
TGTGCCAGCAGCTTTCTCCAGGGTGGGCCAGATACGCAGTATTTT
CASSFLQGGPDTQYF
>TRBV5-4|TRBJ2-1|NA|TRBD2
TGTGCCAGCAGCCATCCTAGCGGGAGGCCGACAGATGAGCAGTTCTTC
CASSHPSGRPTDEQFF
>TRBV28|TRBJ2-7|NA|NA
TGTGCCAGCAGTACCACAGTATACGAGCAGTACTTC
CASSTTVYEQYF
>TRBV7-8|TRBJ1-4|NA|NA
TGTGCCAGCAGCTTAGCCAGGTGGGGGGAAAAACTGTTTTTT
CASSLARWGEKLFF
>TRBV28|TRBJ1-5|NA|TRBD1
TGTGCCAGCAGGGCGAGACAGGGGCAGAGCAATCAGCCCCAGCATTTT
CASRARQGQSNQPQHF
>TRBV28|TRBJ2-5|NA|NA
TGTGCCAGCAGTTTAGAAGAGACCCAGTACTTC
CASSLEETQYF
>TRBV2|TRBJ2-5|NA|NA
TGTGCCAGCAGTGATGGCTGGGGGATCCAAGAGACCCAGTACTTC
CASSDGWGIQETQYF
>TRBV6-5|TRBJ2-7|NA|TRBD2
TGTGCCAGCAGTTACTCGATCCTAGCGGGCCCCTACGAGCAGTACTTC
CASSYSILAGPYEQYF
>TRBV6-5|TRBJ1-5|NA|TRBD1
TGTGCCAGCAGTCGGACAGGGGGAAAGGATCAGCCCCAGCATTTT
CASSRTGGKDQPQHF
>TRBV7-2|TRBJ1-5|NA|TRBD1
TGTGCCAGCAGCCTCAACAGGGGGCCCCAGCCCCAGCATTTT
CASSLNRGPQPQHF
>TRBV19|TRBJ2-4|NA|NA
TGTGCCAGTACCCGAGGAGAAGGAACCAAAAACATTCAGTACTTC
CASTRGEGTKNIQYF
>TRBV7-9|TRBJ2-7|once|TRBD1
TGTGCCAGCAGCTATTGGGACAGATCATACGAGCAGTACTTC
CASSYWDRSYEQYF
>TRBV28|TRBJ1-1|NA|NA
TGTGCCAGCAGGAGTAGGACCCTAAACACTGAAGCTTTCTTT
CASRSRTLNTEAFF
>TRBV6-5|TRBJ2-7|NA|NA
TGTGCCAGCAGCCCATGGAGGTACGAGCAGTACTTC
CASSPWRYEQYF
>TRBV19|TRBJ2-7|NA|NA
TGTGCCAGTAGTATAGTCGGAGGGCGGCACGAGCAGTACTTC
CASSIVGGRHEQYF